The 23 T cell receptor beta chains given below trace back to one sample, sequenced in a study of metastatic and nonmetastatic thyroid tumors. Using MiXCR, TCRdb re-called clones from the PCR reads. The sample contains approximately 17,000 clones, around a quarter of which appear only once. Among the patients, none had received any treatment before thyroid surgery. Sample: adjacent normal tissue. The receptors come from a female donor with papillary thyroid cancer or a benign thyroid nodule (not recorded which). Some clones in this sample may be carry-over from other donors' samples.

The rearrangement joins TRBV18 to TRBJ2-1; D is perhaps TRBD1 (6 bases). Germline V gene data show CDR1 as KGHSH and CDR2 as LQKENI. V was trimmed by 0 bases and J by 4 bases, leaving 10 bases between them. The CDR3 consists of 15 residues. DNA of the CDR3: TGTGCCAGCTCACCACCGGGGGCTCAATACAATGAGCAGTTCTTC. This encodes CASSPPGAQYNEQFF.

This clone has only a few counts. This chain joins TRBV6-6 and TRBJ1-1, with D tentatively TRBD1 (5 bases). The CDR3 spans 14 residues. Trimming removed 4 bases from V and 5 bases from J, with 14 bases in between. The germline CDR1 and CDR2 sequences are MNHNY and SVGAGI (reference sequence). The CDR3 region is CASSSSAGGTEAFF. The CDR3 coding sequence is TGTGCCAGCAGTTCCTCGGCGGGGGGGACTGAAGCTTTCTTT.

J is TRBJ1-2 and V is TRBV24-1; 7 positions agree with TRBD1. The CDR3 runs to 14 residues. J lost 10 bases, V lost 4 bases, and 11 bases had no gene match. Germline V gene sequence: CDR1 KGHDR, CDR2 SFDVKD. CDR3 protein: CATSESQGREIYTF. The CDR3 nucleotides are TGTGCCACCAGTGAGTCACAGGGGAGAGAGATCTACACCTTC.

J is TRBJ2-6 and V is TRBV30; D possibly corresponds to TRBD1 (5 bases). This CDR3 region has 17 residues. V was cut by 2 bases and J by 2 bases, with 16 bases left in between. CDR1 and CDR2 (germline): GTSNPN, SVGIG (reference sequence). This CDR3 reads CAWSRPQGWPGANVLTF. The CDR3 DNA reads TGTGCCTGGAGTCGCCCGCAGGGCTGGCCTGGGGCCAACGTCCTGACTTTC.

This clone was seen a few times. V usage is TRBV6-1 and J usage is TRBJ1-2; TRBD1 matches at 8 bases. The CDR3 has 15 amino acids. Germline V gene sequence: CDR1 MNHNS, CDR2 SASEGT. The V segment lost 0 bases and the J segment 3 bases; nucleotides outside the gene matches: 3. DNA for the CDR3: TGTGCCAGCAGTGAAGCCAGGGGGCGGCACTATGGCTACACCTTC. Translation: CASSEARGRHYGYTF.

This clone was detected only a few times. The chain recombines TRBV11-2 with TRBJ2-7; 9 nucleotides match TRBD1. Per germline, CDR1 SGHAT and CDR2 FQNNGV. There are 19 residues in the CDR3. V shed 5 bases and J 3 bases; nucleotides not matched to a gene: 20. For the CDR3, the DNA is TGTGCCAGCAGCCACGTTGGGACAGGGTTAGGAAAGAGGCTCTACGAGCAGTACTTC. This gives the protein CASSHVGTGLGKRLYEQYF.

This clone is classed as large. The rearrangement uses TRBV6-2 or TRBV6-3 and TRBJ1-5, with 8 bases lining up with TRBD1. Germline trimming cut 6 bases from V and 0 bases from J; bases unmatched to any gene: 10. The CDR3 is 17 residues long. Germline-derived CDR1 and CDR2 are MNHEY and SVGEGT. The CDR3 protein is CASSPDRGQYSNQPQHF. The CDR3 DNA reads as TGTGCCAGCAGCCCCGACAGGGGACAGTATAGCAATCAGCCCCAGCATTTT.

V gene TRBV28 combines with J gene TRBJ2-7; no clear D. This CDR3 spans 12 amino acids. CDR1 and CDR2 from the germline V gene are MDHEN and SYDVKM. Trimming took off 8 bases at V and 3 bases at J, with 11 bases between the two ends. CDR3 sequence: CASDSSRYEQYF. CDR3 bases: TGTGCCAGCGACTCCTCCCGCTACGAGCAGTACTTC.

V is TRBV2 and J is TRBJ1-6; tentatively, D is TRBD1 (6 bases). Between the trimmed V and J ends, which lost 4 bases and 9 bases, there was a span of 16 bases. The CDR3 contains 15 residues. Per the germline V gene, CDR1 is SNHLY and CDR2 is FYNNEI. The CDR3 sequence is CASSVPVGGISPLHF. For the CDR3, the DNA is TGTGCCAGCAGTGTCCCCGTAGGGGGTATTTCACCCCTCCACTTT.

CDR3 loop: CASSLRGRGAVQETQYF. CDR3 DNA: TGCGCCAGCAGCTTGAGGGGCAGGGGGGCGGTGCAGGAGACCCAGTACTTC. The chain has TRBV5-1 and TRBJ2-5; tentatively, D is TRBD1 (7 bases). The V gene lost 1 base and the J gene lost 5 bases, with 21 bases spanning the gap. This CDR3 has 17 amino acids. Germline CDR1 is SGHRS and CDR2 is YFSETQ.

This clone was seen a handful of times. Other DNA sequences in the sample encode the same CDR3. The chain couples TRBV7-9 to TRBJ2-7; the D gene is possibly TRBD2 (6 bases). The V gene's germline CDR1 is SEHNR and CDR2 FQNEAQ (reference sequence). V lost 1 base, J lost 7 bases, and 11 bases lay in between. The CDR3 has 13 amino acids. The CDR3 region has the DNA TGTGCCAGCAGCTTAGGGCAGGGAGGAGAGCAGTACTTC. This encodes CASSLGQGGEQYF.

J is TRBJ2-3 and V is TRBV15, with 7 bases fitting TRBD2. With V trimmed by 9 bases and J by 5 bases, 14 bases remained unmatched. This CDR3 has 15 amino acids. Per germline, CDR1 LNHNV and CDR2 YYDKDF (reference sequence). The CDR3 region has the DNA TGTGCCACTACCCGCCTCGCGGGAGCTGGAGATACGCAGTATTTT. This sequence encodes CATTRLAGAGDTQYF.

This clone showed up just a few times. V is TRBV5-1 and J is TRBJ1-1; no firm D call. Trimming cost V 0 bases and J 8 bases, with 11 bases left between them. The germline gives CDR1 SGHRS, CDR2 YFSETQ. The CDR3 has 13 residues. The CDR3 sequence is CASSLGAGSEAFF. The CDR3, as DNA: TGCGCCAGCAGCTTGGGGGCGGGGTCCGAAGCTTTCTTT.

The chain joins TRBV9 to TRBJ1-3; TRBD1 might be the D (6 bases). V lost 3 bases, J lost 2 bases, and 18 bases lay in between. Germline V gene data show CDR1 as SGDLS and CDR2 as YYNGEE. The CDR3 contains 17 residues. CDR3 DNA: TGTGCCAGCAGCGAGAGGGACAATCGCGTACCTGGAAACACCATATATTTT. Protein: CASSERDNRVPGNTIYF.

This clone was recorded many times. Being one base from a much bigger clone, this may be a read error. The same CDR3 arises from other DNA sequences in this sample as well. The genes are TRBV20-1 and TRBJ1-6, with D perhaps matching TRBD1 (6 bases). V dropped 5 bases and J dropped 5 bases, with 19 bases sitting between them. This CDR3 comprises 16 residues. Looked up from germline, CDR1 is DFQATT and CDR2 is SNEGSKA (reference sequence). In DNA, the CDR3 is TGCAGTGCTCCCGGGAATGGGGGCGCCCATAATTCACCCCTCCACTTT. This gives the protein CSAPGNGGAHNSPLHF.

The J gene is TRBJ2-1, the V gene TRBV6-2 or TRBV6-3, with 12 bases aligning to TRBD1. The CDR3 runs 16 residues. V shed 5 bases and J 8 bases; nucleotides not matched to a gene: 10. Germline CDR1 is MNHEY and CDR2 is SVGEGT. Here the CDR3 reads CASSSAGQGAIDEQFF. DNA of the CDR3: TGTGCCAGCAGTAGTGCGGGACAGGGGGCGATCGATGAGCAGTTCTTC.

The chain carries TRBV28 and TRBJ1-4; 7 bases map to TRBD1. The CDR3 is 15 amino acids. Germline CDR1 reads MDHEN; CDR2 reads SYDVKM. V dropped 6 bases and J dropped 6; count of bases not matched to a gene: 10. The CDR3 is CASRPTGRGDEKLFF. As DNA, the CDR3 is TGTGCCAGCAGGCCGACAGGGAGGGGTGATGAAAAACTGTTTTTT.

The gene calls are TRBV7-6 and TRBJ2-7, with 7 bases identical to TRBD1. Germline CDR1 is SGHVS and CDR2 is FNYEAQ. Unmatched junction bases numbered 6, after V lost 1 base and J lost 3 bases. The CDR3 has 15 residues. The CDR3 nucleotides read TGTGCCAGCAGCTTAGAGGACAGGCTATACTACGAGCAGTACTTC. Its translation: CASSLEDRLYYEQYF. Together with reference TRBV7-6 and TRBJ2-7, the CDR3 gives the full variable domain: GAGVSQSPRYKVTKRGQDVALRCDPISGHVSLYWYRQALGQGPEFLTYFNYEAQQDKSGLPNDRFSAERPEGSISTLTIQRTEQRDSAMYRCASSLEDRLYYEQYFGPGTRLTVT.

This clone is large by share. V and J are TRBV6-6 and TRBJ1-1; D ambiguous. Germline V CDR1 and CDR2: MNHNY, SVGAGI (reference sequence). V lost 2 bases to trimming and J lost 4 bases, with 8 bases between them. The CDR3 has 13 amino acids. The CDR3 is CASSYREGTEAFF. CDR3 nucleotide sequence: TGTGCCAGCAGTTACAGGGAGGGCACTGAAGCTTTCTTT.

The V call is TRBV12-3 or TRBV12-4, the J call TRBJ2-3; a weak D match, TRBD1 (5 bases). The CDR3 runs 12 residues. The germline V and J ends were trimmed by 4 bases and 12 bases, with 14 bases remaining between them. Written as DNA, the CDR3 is TGTGCCAGCAGTTCGGTGGCTCGGACACAGTATTTT. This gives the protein CASSSVARTQYF.

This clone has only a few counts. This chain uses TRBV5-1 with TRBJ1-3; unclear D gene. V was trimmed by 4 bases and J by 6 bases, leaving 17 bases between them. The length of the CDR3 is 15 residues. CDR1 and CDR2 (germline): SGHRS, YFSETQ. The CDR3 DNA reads TGCGCCAGCAGCCCCGAGCAGTCCGAGGCAAACACCATATATTTT. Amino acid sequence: CASSPEQSEANTIYF.

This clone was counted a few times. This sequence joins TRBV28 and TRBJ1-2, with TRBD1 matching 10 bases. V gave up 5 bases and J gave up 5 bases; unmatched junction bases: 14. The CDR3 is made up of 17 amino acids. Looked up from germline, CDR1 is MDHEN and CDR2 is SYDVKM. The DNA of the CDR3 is TGTGCCAGCAGTCCATTTTTAAGACAGGGGGCAAAATATGGCTACACCTTC. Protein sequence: CASSPFLRQGAKYGYTF.

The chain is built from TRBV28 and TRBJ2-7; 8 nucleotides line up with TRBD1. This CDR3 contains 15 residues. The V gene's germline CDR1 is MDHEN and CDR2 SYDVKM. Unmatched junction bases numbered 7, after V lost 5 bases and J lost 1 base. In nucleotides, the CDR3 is TGTGCCAGCAGTCTCCCCGGGACAGGTTCCTACGAGCAGTACTTC. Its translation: CASSLPGTGSYEQYF.